This entry is about one TCR beta chain. The antigen is unknown. The data derive from a study of T cells after yellow fever vaccination. Study at large: When fractions had low cell numbers, they were prepared with SMART-Seq v4 Ultra Low Input.

Overall study results and limits: Booster samples showed a return of most primary-vaccination clones (about 97% CD4, approximately 88% CD8). Some clonotypes were seen in both the CD4 and the CD8 compartments. These made up a small share and likely arose from convergent recombination.

Template switching by 5'RACE produced TCR cDNA, adding a universal primer site and UMIs. TCRdb re-called the 5' RACE reads with MiXCR, one entry per CDR3 protein. The data contain about 340,000 distinct CDR3 sequences, under 15% of them singletons. The input for sequencing was CD4+ T cells sorted from PBMCs, taken 15 days after the yellow fever booster vaccination. This receptor was taken from a young man who received the YFV17D yellow fever vaccine.

The CDR3 is CASSPPGQGIESSYEQYV. The CDR3 DNA reads TGTGCCAGCAGCCCGCCGGGACAGGGGATTGAGAGCTCCTACGAGCAGTACGTC. The gene calls are TRBV7-3 and TRBJ2-7, with 10 bases aligning to TRBD1. The V gene end was trimmed by 5 bases and the J gene end by 0 bases; junction bases not matched to a gene: 13. The CDR3 is 18 amino acids. CDR1 SGHTA and CDR2 FQGTGA come from the germline V gene.